These T cell receptor beta chains were read from a single sample in a study of a mutant IDH1 vaccine in newly diagnosed glioma. Only in-frame clones appear in the TCRdb table, and some are missing; sequencing was by immunoSEQ multiplex PCR. The sample includes 30,000 to 40,000 clones, roughly four fifths of them seen just once. For these TCRs, the target antigens are not known. This material consisted of PBMCs, taken from a glioma patient whose treatment included an IDH1 peptide vaccine. The receptors shown here come from a man aged 35 to 55 with glioma. Each CDR3 is given with its conserved first and last residue.

j_call v_call cdr3_aa
TRBJ2-7 TRBV7-2 CASSSRTGSYEQYF
TRBJ1-5 TRBV28 CASIEPGYARPQHF
TRBJ1-6 TRBV5-5 CASSRFSENSPLHF
TRBJ2-3 TRBV6-4 CASSDSGVGFAKDTQYF
TRBJ2-4 TRBV4-2 CASSQGVTSGTIAKNIQYF
TRBJ1-4 TRBV5-5 CASSSNRARGRLDEKLFF
TRBJ2-5 TRBV5-5 CASSAGPQETQYF
TRBJ1-1 TRBV6-5 CATRIGDTEAFF
TRBJ2-1 TRBV4-2 CASSQVRSGGLNNYNEQFF
TRBJ2-1 TRBV29-1 CSALAGGFYNEQFF
TRBJ2-3 TRBV6-5 CASRLAGVGTDTQYF
TRBJ2-7 TRBV30 CAWGGLASYEQYF
TRBJ1-5 TRBV10-2 CASQRGGVTVYNQPQHF
TRBJ2-7 TRBV10-1 CASSSHSSSYEQYF
. TRBV6-5 CASSYGGTGLYEQYF
TRBJ2-7 TRBV7-2 CASSSGRSEQYF
TRBJ2-7 TRBV9 CASSTGTSVEQYF
TRBJ2-3 TRBV6-6 CASRGLIREDTQYF
TRBJ2-7 TRBV6-1 CASNLAYEQYF
TRBJ2-7 TRBV29-1 CSVESRDRGLYEQYF
TRBJ1-1 TRBV15 CATSRGTTAKAFF
TRBJ2-4 TRBV11-2 CASSLWAGSKNIQYF
TRBJ2-1 TRBV11-2 CASSLGLSLGESNNEQFF
TRBJ2-4 TRBV5-8 CASSAGPGRAKNIQYF
TRBJ2-7 TRBV21-1 CAIIPGDRAYEQYF
TRBJ2-5 TRBV28 CASSLSFRAETQYF
TRBJ2-2 TRBV5-1 CASSPGHLNTGELFF
TRBJ2-5 TRBV4-3 CASSRGYGQGARETQYF
TRBJ1-5 TRBV2 CASRPNGPNQPQHF
TRBJ2-5 TRBV5-6 CASSGSGQGGQETQYF
TRBJ1-1 TRBV6-5 CASSPYGNTEAFF
TRBJ2-6 TRBV28 CASKRGRTLSGANVLTF
TRBJ1-3 TRBV9 CASSATGSGNTIYF
TRBJ2-7 TRBV7-2 CASSLAANEQYF
TRBJ2-1 TRBV5-4 CASSLSLRTSGYNEQFF
TRBJ2-7 TRBV6-6 CASSYDRETYF
TRBJ2-7 TRBV6-5 CASSYLPGQGYEQYF
TRBJ1-6 TRBV30 CAWSVKGDSLPLHF
TRBJ1-6 TRBV30 CAWSKVHGAIDSPLHF
TRBJ1-1 TRBV6-5 CASSYEGRYTEAFF
TRBJ2-7 TRBV6-5 CASSQYSSYEQYF
TRBJ1-1 TRBV9 CASSDLQGIGENTEAFF